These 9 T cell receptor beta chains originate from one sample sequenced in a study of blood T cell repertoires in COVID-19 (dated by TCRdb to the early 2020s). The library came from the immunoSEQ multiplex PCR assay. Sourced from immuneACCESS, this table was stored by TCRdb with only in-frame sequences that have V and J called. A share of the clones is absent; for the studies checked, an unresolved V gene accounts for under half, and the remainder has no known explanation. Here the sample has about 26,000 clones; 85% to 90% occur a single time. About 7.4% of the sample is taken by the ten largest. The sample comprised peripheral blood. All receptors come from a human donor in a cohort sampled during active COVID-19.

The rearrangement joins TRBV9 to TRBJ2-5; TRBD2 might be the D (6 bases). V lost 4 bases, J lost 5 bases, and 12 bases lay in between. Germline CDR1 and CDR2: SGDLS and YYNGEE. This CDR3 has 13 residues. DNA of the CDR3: TGTGCCAGCAGCATCGACCTAGCGGAGACCCAGTACTTC. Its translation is CASSIDLAETQYF.

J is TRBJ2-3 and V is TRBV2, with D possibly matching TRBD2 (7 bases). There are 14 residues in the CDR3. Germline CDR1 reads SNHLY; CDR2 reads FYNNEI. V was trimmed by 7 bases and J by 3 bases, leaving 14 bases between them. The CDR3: CASKRGGRTDTQYF. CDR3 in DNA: TGTGCCAGCAAGAGGGGGGGGAGGACAGATACGCAGTATTTT.

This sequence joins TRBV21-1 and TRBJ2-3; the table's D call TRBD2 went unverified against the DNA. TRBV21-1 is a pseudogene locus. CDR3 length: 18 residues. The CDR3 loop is CASSKVVLAGGSTDTQYF. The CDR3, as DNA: TGTGCCAGCAGCAAAGTGGTCCTAGCGGGAGGCAGCACAGATACGCAGTATTTT.

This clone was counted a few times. The CDR3 DNA sequence: TGTGCCAGCAGGACAGGGCCAAATAATTCACCCCTCCACTTT. Amino acid sequence: CASRTGPNNSPLHF. The V and J genes are TRBV6-5 and TRBJ1-6; 7 nucleotides line up with TRBD1. The CDR3 extends over 14 amino acids. Germline values: CDR1 MNHEY, CDR2 SVGAGI. Germline trimming cut 6 bases from V and 5 bases from J; bases unmatched to any gene: 4.

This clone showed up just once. The CDR3 sequence: CASSVGTNSYNEQFF. The CDR3, as DNA: TGTGCCAGCAGCGTAGGGACAAACTCCTACAATGAGCAGTTCTTC. This sequence joins TRBV9 and TRBJ2-1; weak D call: TRBD1 (5 bases). CDR3 length: 15 residues. Trimming cost V 0 bases and J 0 bases, with 7 bases left between them. Germline V gene sequence: CDR1 SGDLS, CDR2 YYNGEE.

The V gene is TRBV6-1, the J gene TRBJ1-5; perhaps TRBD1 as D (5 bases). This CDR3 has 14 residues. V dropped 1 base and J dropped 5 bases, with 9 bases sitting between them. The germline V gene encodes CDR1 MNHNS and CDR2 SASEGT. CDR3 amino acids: CASSEGGGDQPQHF. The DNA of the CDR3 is TGTGCCAGCAGTGAAGGGGGCGGGGATCAGCCCCAGCATTTT.

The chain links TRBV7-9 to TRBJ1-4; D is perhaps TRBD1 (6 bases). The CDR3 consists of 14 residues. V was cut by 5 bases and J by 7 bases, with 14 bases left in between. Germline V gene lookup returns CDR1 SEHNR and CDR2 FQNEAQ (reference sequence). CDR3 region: CASSAQGMGEKLFF. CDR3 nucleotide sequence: TGTGCCAGCAGCGCACAGGGTATGGGTGAAAAACTGTTTTTT. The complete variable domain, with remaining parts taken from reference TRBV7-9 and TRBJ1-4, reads DTGVSQNPRHKITKRGQNVTFRCDPISEHNRLYWYRQTLGQGPEFLTYFQNEAQLEKSRLLSDRFSAERPKGSFSTLEIQRTEQGDSAMYLCASSAQGMGEKLFFGSGTQLSVL.

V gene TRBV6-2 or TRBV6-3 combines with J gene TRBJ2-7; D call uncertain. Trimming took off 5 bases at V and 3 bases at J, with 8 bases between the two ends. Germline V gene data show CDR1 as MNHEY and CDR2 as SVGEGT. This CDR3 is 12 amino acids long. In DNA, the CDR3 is TGTGCCAGCAGTCTGACGGGCTACGAGCAGTACTTC. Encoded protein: CASSLTGYEQYF.

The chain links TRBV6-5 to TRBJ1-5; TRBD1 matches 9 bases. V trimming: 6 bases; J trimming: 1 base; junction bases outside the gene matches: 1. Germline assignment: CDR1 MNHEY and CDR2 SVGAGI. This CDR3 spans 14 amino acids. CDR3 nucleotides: TGTGCCAGCAGGGGGACAGGGAGCAATCAGCCCCAGCATTTT. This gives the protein CASRGTGSNQPQHF.